What follows are 9 T cell receptor beta chains derived from one specimen sequenced in a study of identical twins. TCRdb reprocessed the 5' RACE reads with MiXCR, giving one entry per CDR3 protein. This sample has roughly 470,000 distinct CDR3 sequences, with 13% to 15% found just once. These same records also appear under a second study, on yellow fever vaccine responses in identical twins.

Source material: CD4+ T cells sorted from blood. The receptors come from a young woman in good health.

This clonotype occurred a few times. This chain connects TRBV5-1 to TRBJ2-3; D perhaps matches TRBD2 (5 bases). With 1 base removed from V and 2 bases from J, the gap between germline ends came to 11 bases. The germline V gene has CDR1 SGHRS and CDR2 YFSETQ. The CDR3 is 15 residues long. The CDR3 nucleotides read TGCGCCAGCAGCTTGAGGAGCGGCTACACAGATACGCAGTATTTT. It translates to CASSLRSGYTDTQYF.

The CDR3 sequence: CASSFTGTGAYTGELFF. The CDR3 DNA reads TGTGCCAGCAGCTTCACCGGGACAGGGGCGTACACCGGGGAGCTGTTTTTT. This chain connects TRBV7-9 to TRBJ2-2; 10 bases align to TRBD1. The CDR3 is 17 residues long. Germline V lookup: CDR1 SEHNR, CDR2 FQNEAQ (reference sequence). V lost 3 bases, J lost 3 bases, and 7 bases stayed unmatched.

The chain carries TRBV5-1 and TRBJ2-1; the D gene could be TRBD1 or TRBD2 (6 bases each). Germline CDR1 and CDR2: SGHRS and YFSETQ. Trimming stripped 0 bases from V and 0 bases from J, with 10 bases between. The CDR3 covers 16 residues. The CDR3 region is CASSLVEGGSYNEQFF. For the CDR3, the DNA is TGCGCCAGCAGCTTGGTCGAGGGGGGCTCCTACAATGAGCAGTTCTTC.

This clonotype was found many times. V gene TRBV2 combines with J gene TRBJ2-3; perhaps TRBD1 as D (5 bases). The CDR3 extends over 13 amino acids. Germline V gene data show CDR1 as SNHLY and CDR2 as FYNNEI. The V end was cut by 4 bases, the J end by 3 bases, with 8 bases between. CDR3 sequence reads: CASSVQGTDTQYF. The CDR3 coding sequence is TGTGCCAGCAGTGTTCAGGGAACAGATACGCAGTATTTT.

This clonotype was observed a few times. V gene TRBV27 combines with J gene TRBJ2-2; 9 bases line up with TRBD2. V shed 2 bases, J shed 4 bases, and the junction held 14 bases outside the gene matches. The CDR3 is 19 amino acids. Germline assignment: CDR1 MNHEY and CDR2 SMNVEV (reference sequence). This CDR3 reads CASSLEGLAGRFSTGELFF. The CDR3 DNA reads TGTGCCAGCAGTTTAGAAGGGCTAGCGGGGCGTTTTAGCACCGGGGAGCTGTTTTTT.

This clonotype occurred a few times. The chain is built from TRBV24-1 and TRBJ2-3; D is uncertain. The V gene lost 3 bases and the J gene lost 3 bases, with 15 bases spanning the gap. The CDR3 is 16 amino acids. The germline V gene encodes CDR1 KGHDR and CDR2 SFDVKD. The DNA for the CDR3 is TGTGCCACCAGTGATCATACGCCATTAGCAACAGATACGCAGTATTTT. It specifies CATSDHTPLATDTQYF.

This clonotype was counted many times. The J gene is TRBJ2-7, the V gene TRBV14; tentatively, D is TRBD2 (5 bases). The CDR3 totals 16 residues. V dropped 4 bases and J dropped 1 base, with 17 bases sitting between them. From germline, CDR1 is SGHDN and CDR2 FVKESK. The CDR3 DNA reads TGTGCCAGCAGCCTTGGACTGGGGTTACAGTCCTACGAGCAGTACTTC. It encodes CASSLGLGLQSYEQYF.

This clonotype has a handful of counts. The chain couples TRBV14 to TRBJ2-1, with a tentative D call TRBD2 (5 bases). Germline V gives CDR1 SGHDN, CDR2 FVKESK. V was shortened by 2 bases and J by 0 bases, with 8 bases between the two germline ends. CDR3 length equals 15 residues. This CDR3 reads CASSQLRDSYNEQFF. The DNA for the CDR3 is TGTGCCAGCAGCCAACTGAGGGACTCCTACAATGAGCAGTTCTTC.

In this sample, this clonotype turned up many times. The V gene is TRBV6-1, the J gene TRBJ2-5, with a possible D match to TRBD1 (6 bases). This CDR3 region has 14 residues. V lost 5 bases and J lost 1, with 11 bases in between. Germline assignment: CDR1 MNHNS and CDR2 SASEGT. CDR3 bases: TGTGCCAGCAGTACCAGGGGAGTCCAAGAGACCCAGTACTTC. Protein sequence: CASSTRGVQETQYF.